The present T cell receptor (beta chain) was sequenced within a study of identifying expanded T cells in peripheral blood. V lost 2 bases, J lost 5 bases, and 7 bases lay in between. Germline V CDR1 and CDR2: SEHNR, FQNEAQ (reference sequence). There are 13 residues in the CDR3. Profiling relied on immunoSEQ multiplex PCR, and the TCRdb table lists in-frame clones only, not all of them. This sample has 100,000 to 150,000 clones, with approximately 84% found just once. The receptor was isolated from a person aged 18 to 75 in good health. The sequenced sample consisted of blood. The J gene is TRBJ1-5, the V gene TRBV7-9; unclear D gene. CDR3 sequence (DNA): TGTGCCAGCAGCTTAACCTCCCATCAGCCCCAGCATTTT. This sequence encodes CASSLTSHQPQHF.